These 2 T cell receptor beta chains share one sample of origin, sequenced in a study of T cells in Graves' hyperthyroidism and ophthalmopathy. Amplified TCR beta CDR3 regions came from RNA transcripts. The study used the HTBI primer set for a first-round RT-PCR of the TCR CDR3. TCRdb reprocessed the multiplex PCR reads with MiXCR, giving one entry per CDR3 protein. Of fewer than 400,000 distinct CDR3 sequences listed, 11% to 15% were seen once; the top ten hold around 27%. Sequences were obtained from blood. These receptors all stem from a man in his fifties or sixties with Graves' ophthalmopathy.

Many counts were recorded for this clonotype. The V call is TRBV3-1, the J call TRBJ2-2; no definite D call. Germline CDR1 and CDR2: LGHDT and YNNKEL (reference sequence). V was clipped by 1 base and J by 8 bases, with 5 bases between them. The CDR3 contains 12 residues. CDR3 in amino acids: CASSQVSGELFF. CDR3 DNA sequence: TGTGCCAGCAGCCAAGTATCGGGGGAGCTGTTTTTT. Filled out from reference TRBV3-1 and TRBJ2-2, the complete variable domain reads DTAVSQTPKYLVTQMGNDKSIKCEQNLGHDTMYWYKQDSKKFLKIMFSYNNKELIINETVPNRFSPKSPDKAHLNLHINSLELGDSAVYFCASSQVSGELFFGEGSRLTVL.

This clonotype was picked up many times. The V gene is TRBV3-1, the J gene TRBJ2-7, with 11 bases matching TRBD1. The germline gives CDR1 LGHDT, CDR2 YNNKEL (reference sequence). V shed 4 bases and J 2 bases; nucleotides not matched to a gene: 4. The CDR3 is 15 residues long. CDR3 in amino acids: CASSLLGQGAYEQYF. The CDR3 nucleotides are TGTGCCAGCAGCCTATTGGGACAGGGGGCCTACGAGCAGTACTTC.